In its sample, the clone carrying this T cell receptor beta chain was seen a few times. This entry is derived from a study of T cells in Graves' hyperthyroidism and ophthalmopathy. Amplification of TCR beta CDR3 regions used RNA as the template. TCR CDR3 underwent first-round RT-PCR with the HTBI primer set. TCRdb recomputed calls from the multiplex PCR reads with MiXCR, one row per CDR3 protein. The table records a few hundred thousand distinct CDR3 sequences, around a sixth of them present only once. Thyroid ultrasound and orbital computed tomography, with clinical symptoms and serum thyroxine and TRAb, informed diagnoses. The blood specimen was taken at initial hyperthyroidism diagnosis, before any ophthalmopathy symptoms. PBMCs were collected from a 10 ml volume of fresh peripheral blood. The CDR3 has 15 residues. Germline V gene sequence: CDR1 SGHRS, CDR2 YFSETQ. Trimming left V 2 bases short and J 0 bases short, with 10 bases between.

The receptor was derived from a woman aged 18-29 years with Graves' hyperthyroidism that later progressed to Graves' ophthalmopathy. Sample: blood. The V gene is TRBV5-1, the J gene TRBJ2-3; D gene ambiguous. Written as DNA, the CDR3 is TGCGCCAGCAGCTTCTGGGCTACTAGCACAGATACGCAGTATTTT. Protein product: CASSFWATSTDTQYF.